This T cell receptor beta chain was identified during a study of T cell responses to AZD1222 COVID-19 vaccine (dated by TCRdb to 2020 to 2022). For the wider study: AZD1222 recipients given second doses at about 4 weeks or at about 12 weeks were pooled, since spike-specific TCR depth and breadth were not found to differ between the two schedules. A total of approximately 240 trial participants underwent TCR sequencing, of whom some 210 received two doses of AZD1222 and about 26 received two doses of the MenACWY control vaccine. Trial participants were enrolled by age into 18-55, 56-69 and 70-plus year subgroups, with roughly 150, 30 and 60 TCR-sequenced participants respectively.

Details on this clone: Its antigen is unknown. Germline is not matched at one junction end, which may reflect a read error.

The CDR3 regions of human TCRbeta chains were analyzed by immunosequencing. The paper's data handling went like this. Repertoire TCRs were checked for matches against a reference library of SARS-CoV-2-specific TCRs that had been generated using the MIRA antigen-specificity platform. Breadth was defined as the fraction of unique TCRs that were SARS-CoV-2-associated. Depth was defined as the fraction of total T cells that were SARS-CoV-2-associated. Using the MIRA data, each spike-specific TCR was assigned both to the spike region to which the TCR was reactive and to a CD4 or CD8 class. Log10-transformed breadth and depth values were compared by one-way ANOVA with Sidak's multiple comparisons tests. TCRdb took this table from immuneACCESS and kept in-frame rearrangements with V and J called. Such tables lack part of the clones; where checked against another copy, unresolved V genes explain under half of the gap, and the rest is unexplained. That table supplies the V and J calls and clone size; D and trimming were determined from the DNA. This sample is represented by about 150,000 clones; around 93% of them were singletons. The ten largest make up approximately 1.5% of the sample.

The time point label for this specimen denotes: baseline before first vaccination. Vaccinee samples came from UK trials COV001 and COV002, including a single-blind randomized controlled phase 2/3 trial of AZD1222 (ChAdOx1 nCoV-19) in healthy adults. For TCRbeta chain sequencing, PBMC samples were collected from trial participants at day 0 and at day 28 after the second dose. What the authors observed across the whole study: Spike-specific TCR breadth and depth rose significantly after two AZD1222 doses compared with day 0 and with MenACWY recipients. In the small 56-69-year group, the increase in depth fell short of significance, most likely because of low power. Participants were mostly white British and included more females than males, and it was suggested by the authors that clonal diversity may have been underestimated. Reportedly, close to half of the unique spike-specific TCRs recognized epitopes lying outside the regions that are mutated in the B.1.351 and B.1.1.7 variants. Vaccine-associated CD4 TCRs spanned the whole spike protein, with dominant responses in regions 160-218 and 743-854. Because no day 14 peak-response samples were available, the repertoires could be characterized only after the peak T cell response. Conclusions about previously exposed vaccinees were limited because only a handful of AZD1222 recipients were SARS-CoV-2 seropositive at baseline.

Material: peripheral blood, obtained on day 0 of AZD1222 vaccination. The TCR was taken from an adult in good health.

The CDR3 region reads CASSQGLAGGTDTQYF. The DNA sequence is as follows: TGTGCTAGCAGCCAGGGACTAGCGGGGGGGACAGATACGCAGTATTTT. The sequence links TRBV7-7 to TRBJ2-3, with TRBD2 matching 16 junction bases. The CDR3 numbers 16 residues from cysteine through phenylalanine. The entry retains the CDR3 DNA only, 48 bases that are in frame from base 1. CDR1 and CDR2, looked up from the germline V gene (reference sequence), are SSHAT and FNYEAQ.